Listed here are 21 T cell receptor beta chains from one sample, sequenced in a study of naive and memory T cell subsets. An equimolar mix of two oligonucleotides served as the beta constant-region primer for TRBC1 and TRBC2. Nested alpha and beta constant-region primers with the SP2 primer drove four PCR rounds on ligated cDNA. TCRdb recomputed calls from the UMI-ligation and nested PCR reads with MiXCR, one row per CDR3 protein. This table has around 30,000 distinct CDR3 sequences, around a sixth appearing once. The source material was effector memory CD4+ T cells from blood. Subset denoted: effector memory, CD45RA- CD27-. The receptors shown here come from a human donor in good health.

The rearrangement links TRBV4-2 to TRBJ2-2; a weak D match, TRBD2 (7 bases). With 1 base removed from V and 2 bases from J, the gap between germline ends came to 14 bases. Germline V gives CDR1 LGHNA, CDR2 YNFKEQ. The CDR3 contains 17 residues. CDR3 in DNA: TGTGCCAGCAGCCAAGGGGGGGGGCGGATCAACACCGGGGAGCTGTTTTTT. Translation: CASSQGGGRINTGELFF.

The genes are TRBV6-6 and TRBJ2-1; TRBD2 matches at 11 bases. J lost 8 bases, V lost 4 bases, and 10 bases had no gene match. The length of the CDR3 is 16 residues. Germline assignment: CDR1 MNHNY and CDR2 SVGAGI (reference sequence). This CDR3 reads CASSSYSGRDTDEQFF. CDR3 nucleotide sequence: TGTGCCAGCAGTTCCTATAGCGGGAGGGATACGGATGAGCAGTTCTTC.

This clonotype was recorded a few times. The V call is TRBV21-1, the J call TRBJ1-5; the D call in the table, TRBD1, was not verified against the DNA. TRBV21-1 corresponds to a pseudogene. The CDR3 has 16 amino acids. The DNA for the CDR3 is TGTGCCAGCAGCAAGTGGGAACAGGGGGTTAATCAGCCCCAGCATTTT. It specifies CASSKWEQGVNQPQHF.

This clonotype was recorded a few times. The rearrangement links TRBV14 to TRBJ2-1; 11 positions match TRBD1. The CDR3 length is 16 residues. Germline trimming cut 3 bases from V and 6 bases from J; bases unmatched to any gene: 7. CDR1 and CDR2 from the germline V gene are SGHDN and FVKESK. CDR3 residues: CASSHRTGGRSNEQFF. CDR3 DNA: TGTGCCAGCAGCCATCGGACAGGGGGCCGGTCCAATGAGCAGTTCTTC. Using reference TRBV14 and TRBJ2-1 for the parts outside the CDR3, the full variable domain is EAGVTQFPSHSVIEKGQTVTLRCDPISGHDNLYWYRRVMGKEIKFLLHFVKESKQDESGMPNNRFLAERTGGTYSTLKVQPAELEDSGVYFCASSHRTGGRSNEQFFGPGTRLTVL.

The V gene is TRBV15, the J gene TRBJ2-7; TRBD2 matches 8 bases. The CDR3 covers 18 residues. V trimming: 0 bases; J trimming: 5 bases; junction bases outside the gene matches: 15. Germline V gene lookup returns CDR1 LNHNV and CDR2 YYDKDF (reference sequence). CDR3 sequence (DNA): TGTGCCACCAGCAGAGATCTGGCGGGAGGCCGGGGACTCGACGAGCAGTACTTC. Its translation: CATSRDLAGGRGLDEQYF.

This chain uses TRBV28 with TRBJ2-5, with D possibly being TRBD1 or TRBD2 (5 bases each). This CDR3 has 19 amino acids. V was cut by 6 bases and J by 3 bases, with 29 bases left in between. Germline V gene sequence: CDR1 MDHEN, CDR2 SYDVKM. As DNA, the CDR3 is TGTGCCAGCAGCTCCATTGGCGCCGGCGGGTGGAGACAGAAAGAGACCCAGTACTTC. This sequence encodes CASSSIGAGGWRQKETQYF.

The CDR3 loop reads CASSRGTTNTDTQYF. In DNA, the CDR3 is TGTGCCAGCAGCCGAGGGACAACCAACACAGATACGCAGTATTTT. V usage is TRBV27 and J usage is TRBJ2-3; possibly TRBD1 for D (6 bases). The CDR3 runs to 15 residues. Germline V gene lookup returns CDR1 MNHEY and CDR2 SMNVEV (reference sequence). The germline V and J ends were trimmed by 6 bases and 2 bases, with 15 bases remaining between them.

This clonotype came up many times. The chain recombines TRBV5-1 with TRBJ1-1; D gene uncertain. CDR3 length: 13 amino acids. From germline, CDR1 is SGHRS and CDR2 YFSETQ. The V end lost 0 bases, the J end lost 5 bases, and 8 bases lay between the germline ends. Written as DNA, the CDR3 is TGCGCCAGCAGCTTGGGTCAGGCTACTGAAGCTTTCTTT. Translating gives CASSLGQATEAFF.

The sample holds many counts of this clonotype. CDR3 region: CASSRGQGGTDTQYF. The CDR3 DNA sequence: TGTGCCAGCAGCCGCGGACAGGGGGGCACAGATACGCAGTATTTT. The J gene is TRBJ2-3, the V gene TRBV11-3; 10 bases agree with TRBD1. The CDR3 is 15 amino acids. The ends lost 5 bases at V and 1 base at J; junction bases unmatched: 3. Germline V gene lookup returns CDR1 SGHNT and CDR2 YENEEA.

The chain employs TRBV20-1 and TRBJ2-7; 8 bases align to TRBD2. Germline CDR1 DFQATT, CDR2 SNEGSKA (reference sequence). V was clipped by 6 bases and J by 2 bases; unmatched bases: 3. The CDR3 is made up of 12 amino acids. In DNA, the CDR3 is TGCAGTGCCGTAGCGGGGCCCTACGAGCAGTACTTC. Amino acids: CSAVAGPYEQYF.

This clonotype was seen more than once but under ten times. The chain's CDR3 is CASSSRTFSAWTQYF. The DNA for the CDR3 is TGTGCCAGCAGTTCTCGGACATTTTCTGCTTGGACCCAGTACTTC. This chain uses TRBV28 with TRBJ2-5, with D possibly matching TRBD1 (5 bases). The V gene lost 4 bases and the J gene lost 7 bases, with 19 bases spanning the gap. Germline V lookup: CDR1 MDHEN, CDR2 SYDVKM. The CDR3 loop spans 15 amino acids.

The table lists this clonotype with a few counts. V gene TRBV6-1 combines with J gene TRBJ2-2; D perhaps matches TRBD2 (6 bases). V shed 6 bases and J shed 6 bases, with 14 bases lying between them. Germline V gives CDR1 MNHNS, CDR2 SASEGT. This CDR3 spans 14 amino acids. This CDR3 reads CASREGRVAGELFF. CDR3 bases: TGTGCCAGCAGGGAGGGCAGGGTGGCCGGGGAGCTGTTTTTT.

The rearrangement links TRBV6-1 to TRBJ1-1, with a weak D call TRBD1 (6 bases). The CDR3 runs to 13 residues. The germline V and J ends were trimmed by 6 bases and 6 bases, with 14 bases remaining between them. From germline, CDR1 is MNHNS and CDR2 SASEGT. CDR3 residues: CASRSQGYSEAFF. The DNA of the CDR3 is TGTGCCAGCAGATCCCAGGGGTACTCTGAAGCTTTCTTT.

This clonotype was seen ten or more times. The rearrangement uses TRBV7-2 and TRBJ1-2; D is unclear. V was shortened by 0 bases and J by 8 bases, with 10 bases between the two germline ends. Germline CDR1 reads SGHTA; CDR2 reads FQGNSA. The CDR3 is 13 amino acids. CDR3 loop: CASSLAPLLGYTF. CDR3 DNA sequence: TGTGCCAGCAGCTTAGCGCCTTTACTAGGCTACACCTTC.

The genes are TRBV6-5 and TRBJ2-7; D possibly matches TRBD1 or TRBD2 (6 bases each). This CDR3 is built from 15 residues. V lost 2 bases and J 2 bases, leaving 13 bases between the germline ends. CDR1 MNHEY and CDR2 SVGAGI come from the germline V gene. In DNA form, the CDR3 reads TGTGCCAGCAGTTACGAGGGGGGACCCGCCTACGAGCAGTACTTC. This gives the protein CASSYEGGPAYEQYF.

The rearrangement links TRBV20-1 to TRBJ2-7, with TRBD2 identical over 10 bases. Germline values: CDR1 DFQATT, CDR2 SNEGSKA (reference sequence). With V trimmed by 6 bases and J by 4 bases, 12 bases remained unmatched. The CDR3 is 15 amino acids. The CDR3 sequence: CSALPQGLAKYEQYF. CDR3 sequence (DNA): TGCAGTGCCCTTCCCCAGGGACTAGCGAAGTACGAGCAGTACTTC.

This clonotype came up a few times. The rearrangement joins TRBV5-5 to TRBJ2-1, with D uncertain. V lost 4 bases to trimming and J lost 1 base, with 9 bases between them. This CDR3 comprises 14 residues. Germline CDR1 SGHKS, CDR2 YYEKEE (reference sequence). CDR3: CASSLIESYNEQFF. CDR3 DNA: TGTGCCAGCAGCCTTATAGAATCCTACAATGAGCAGTTCTTC. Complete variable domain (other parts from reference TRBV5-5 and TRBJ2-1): DAGVTQSPTHLIKTRGQQVTLRCSPISGHKSVSWYQQVLGQGPQFIFQYYEKEERGRGNFPDRFSARQFPNYSSELNVNALLLGDSALYLCASSLIESYNEQFFGPGTRLTVL.

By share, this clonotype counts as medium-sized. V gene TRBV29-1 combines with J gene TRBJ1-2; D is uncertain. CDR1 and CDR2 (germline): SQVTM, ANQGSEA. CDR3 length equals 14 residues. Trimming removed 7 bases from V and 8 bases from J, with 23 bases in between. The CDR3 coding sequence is TGCAGCGCCGCTAGGGTCGAGGCCAGCAAAGGCTACACCTTC. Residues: CSAARVEASKGYTF.

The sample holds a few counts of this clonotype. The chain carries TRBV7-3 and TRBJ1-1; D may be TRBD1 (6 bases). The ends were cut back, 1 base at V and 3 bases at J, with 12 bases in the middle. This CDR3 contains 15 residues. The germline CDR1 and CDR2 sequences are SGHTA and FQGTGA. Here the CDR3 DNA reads TGTGCCAGCAGCTTAAGCGGGGACAAGGACACTGAAGCTTTCTTT. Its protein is CASSLSGDKDTEAFF.

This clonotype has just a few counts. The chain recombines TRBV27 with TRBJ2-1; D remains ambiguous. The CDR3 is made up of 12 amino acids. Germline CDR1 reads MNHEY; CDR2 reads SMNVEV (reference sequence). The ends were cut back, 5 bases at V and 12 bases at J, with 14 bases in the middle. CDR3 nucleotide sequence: TGTGCCAGCAGTACCGAAGGGTCTGGGCAGTTCTTC. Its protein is CASSTEGSGQFF.

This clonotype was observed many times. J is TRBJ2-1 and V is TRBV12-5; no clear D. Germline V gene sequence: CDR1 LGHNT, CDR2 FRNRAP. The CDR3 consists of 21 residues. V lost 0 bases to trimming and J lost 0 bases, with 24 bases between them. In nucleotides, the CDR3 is TGTGCTAGTGGTTTGGTACAAAAGATGGGCAGTTTCGCGAGCTCCTACAATGAGCAGTTCTTC. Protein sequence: CASGLVQKMGSFASSYNEQFF.